This T cell receptor beta chain was sequenced during a study of T cells in tumors after PD-1 blockade. Data came from immunoSEQ multiplex PCR; TCRdb stores just in-frame clones and leaves some out. The table has around 50,000 clones, more than 75% seen once; the top ten hold approximately 16%. Details on this clone: The antigen is not known.

The CDR3 contains 16 residues. Germline-derived CDR1 and CDR2 are SGHRS and YFSETQ. The trim removed 4 bases at V and 5 bases at J, leaving 11 bases unmatched. Study-level points and caveats: Peripheral recruitment is suggested, as some novel exhausted tumor clones were in pre-treatment blood.

This clonotype was obtained from a human donor with basal cell carcinoma. The sample in question was PBMCs, obtained before anti-PD-1 treatment. The chain carries TRBV5-1 and TRBJ1-1; 10 bases agree with TRBD1. For the CDR3, the DNA is TGCGCCAGCAGCCTGACAGGGGGCGTAGTTCGAACTGAAGCTTTCTTT. Translation gives CASSLTGGVVRTEAFF. Using reference TRBV5-1 and TRBJ1-1 for the parts outside the CDR3, the full variable domain is KAGVTQTPRYLIKTRGQQVTLSCSPISGHRSVSWYQQTPGQGLQFLFEYFSETQRNKGNFPGRFSGRQFSNSRSEMNVSTLELGDSALYLCASSLTGGVVRTEAFFGQGTRLTVV.